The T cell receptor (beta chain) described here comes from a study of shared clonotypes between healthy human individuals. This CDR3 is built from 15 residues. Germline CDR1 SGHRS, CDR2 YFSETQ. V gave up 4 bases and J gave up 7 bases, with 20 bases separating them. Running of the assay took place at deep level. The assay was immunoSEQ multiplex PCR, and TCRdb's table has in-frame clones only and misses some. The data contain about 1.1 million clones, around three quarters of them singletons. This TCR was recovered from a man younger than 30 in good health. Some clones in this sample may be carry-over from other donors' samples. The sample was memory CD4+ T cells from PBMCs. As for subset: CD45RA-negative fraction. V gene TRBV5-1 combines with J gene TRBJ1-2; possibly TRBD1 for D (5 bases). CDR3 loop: CASSPDPQGSGGYTF. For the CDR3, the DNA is TGCGCCAGCAGCCCGGACCCCCAGGGTTCGGGTGGCTACACCTTC.